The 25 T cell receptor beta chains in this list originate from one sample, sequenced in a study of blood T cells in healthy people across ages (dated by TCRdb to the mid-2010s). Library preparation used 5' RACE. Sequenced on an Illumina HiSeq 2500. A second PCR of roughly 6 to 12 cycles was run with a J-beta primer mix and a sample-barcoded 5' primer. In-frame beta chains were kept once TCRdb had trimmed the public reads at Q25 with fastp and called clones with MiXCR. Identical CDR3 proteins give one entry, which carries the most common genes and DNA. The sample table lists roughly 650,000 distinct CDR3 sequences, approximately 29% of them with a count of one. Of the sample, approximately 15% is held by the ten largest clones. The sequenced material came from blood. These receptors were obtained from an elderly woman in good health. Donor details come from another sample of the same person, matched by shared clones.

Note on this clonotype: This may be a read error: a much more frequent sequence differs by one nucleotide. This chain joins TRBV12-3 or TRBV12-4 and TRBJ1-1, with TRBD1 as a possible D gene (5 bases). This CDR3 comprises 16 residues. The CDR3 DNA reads TGTGCCAGCAGCCAGACAACGGGACGGCTGAACACTGAAGTTTTCTTT. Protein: CASSQTTGRLNTEVFF.

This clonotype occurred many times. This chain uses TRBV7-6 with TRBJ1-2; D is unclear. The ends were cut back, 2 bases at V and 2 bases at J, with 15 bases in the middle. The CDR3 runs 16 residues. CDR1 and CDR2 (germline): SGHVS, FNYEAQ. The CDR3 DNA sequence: TGTGCCAGCAGCTTAAGGGTGGCTGGCACAAACTATGGCTACACCTTC. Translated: CASSLRVAGTNYGYTF.

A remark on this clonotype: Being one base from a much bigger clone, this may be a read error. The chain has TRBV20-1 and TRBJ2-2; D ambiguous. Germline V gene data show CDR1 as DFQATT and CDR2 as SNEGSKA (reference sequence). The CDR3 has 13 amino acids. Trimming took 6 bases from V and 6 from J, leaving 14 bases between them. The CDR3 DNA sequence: TGCAGTGCCCCTCGCCAACTGTCCGGGGAGCTGTTTTTT. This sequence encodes CSAPRQLSGELFF.

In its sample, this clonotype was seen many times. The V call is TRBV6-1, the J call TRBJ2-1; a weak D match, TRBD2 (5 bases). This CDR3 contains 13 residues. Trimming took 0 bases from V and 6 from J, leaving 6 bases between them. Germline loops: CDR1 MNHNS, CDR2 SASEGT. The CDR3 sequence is CASSEARANEQFF. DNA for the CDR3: TGTGCCAGCAGTGAAGCGAGGGCCAATGAGCAGTTCTTC.

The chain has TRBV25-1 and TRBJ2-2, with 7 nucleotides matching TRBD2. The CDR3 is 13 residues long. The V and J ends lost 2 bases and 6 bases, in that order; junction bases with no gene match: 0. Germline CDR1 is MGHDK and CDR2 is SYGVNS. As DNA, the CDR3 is TGTGCCAGCAGTGAAGGGGGGGCCGGGGAGCTGTTTTTT. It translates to CASSEGGAGELFF. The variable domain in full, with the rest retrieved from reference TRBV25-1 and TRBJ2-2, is EADIYQTPRYLVIGTGKKITLECSQTMGHDKMYWYQQDPGMELHLIHYSYGVNSTEKGDLSSESTVSRIRTEHFPLTLESARPSHTSQYLCASSEGGAGELFFGEGSRLTVL.

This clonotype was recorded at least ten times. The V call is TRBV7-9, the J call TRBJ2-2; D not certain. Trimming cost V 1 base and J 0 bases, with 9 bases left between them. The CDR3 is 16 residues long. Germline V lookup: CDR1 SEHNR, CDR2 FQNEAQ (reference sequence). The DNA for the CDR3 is TGTGCCAGCAGCTTAGTCGGGTCAGCGAACACCGGGGAGCTGTTTTTT. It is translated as CASSLVGSANTGELFF.

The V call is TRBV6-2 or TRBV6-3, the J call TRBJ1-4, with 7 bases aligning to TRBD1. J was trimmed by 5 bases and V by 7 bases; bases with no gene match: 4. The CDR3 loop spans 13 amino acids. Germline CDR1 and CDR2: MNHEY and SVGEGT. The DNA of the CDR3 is TGTGCCAGCAAGGAGACAGGGAATGAAAAACTGTTTTTT. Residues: CASKETGNEKLFF.

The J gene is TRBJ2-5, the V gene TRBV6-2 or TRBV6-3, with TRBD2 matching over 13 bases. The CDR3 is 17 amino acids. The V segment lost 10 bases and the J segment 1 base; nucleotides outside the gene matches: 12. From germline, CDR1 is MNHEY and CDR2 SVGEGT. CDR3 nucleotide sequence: TGTGCCATCCAGTCGGGACTAGCGGGGAACCCCCAAGAGACCCAGTACTTC. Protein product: CAIQSGLAGNPQETQYF.

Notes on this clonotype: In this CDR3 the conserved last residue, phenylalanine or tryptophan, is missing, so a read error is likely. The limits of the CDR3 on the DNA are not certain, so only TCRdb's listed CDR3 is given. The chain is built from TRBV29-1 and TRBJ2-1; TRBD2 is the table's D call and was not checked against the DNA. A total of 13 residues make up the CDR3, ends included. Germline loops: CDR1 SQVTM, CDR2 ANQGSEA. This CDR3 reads CSVDQEGGNTFGS.

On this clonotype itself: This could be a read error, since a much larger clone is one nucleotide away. CDR3 sequence: CSASLAGASTDTQYF. DNA for the CDR3: TGCAGTGCCAGCCTAGCGGGGGCCTCCACAGATACGCAGTATTTT. The V call is TRBV20-1, the J call TRBJ2-3, with 10 nucleotides matching TRBD2. V lost 6 bases, J lost 2 bases, and 8 bases stayed unmatched. The CDR3 length is 15 residues. The germline V gene has CDR1 DFQATT and CDR2 SNEGSKA (reference sequence).

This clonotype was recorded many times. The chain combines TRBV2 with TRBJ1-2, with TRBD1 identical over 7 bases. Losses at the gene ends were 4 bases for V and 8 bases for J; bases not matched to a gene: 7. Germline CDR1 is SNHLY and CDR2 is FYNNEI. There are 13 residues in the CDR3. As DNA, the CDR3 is TGTGCCAGCAGTGTGGCCAGGGGGTACGGCTACACCTTC. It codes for CASSVARGYGYTF.

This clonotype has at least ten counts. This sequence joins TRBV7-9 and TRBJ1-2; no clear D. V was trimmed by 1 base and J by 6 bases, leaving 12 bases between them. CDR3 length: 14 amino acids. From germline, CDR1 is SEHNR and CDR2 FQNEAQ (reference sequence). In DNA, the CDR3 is TGTGCCAGCAGCTTAGGGCCTGTGGGTGATGGCTACACCTTC. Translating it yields CASSLGPVGDGYTF.

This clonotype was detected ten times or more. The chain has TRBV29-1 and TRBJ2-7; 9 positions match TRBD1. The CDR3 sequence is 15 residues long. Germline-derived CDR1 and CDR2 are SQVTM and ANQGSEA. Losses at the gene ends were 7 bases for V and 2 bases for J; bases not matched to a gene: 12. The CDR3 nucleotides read TGCAGCGCTCTTTTTGACAGGGGGGTCACCTACGAGCAGTACTTC. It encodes CSALFDRGVTYEQYF.

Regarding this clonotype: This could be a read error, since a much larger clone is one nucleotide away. The CDR3 spells CASSSSVSDQPQHF. In nucleotides, the CDR3 is TGTGCCAGCAGCTCAAGTGTCAGCGATCAGCCCCAGCATTTT. The chain recombines TRBV7-2 with TRBJ1-5, with D hard to call. Trimming stripped 4 bases from V and 5 bases from J, with 12 bases between. CDR1 and CDR2 (germline): SGHTA, FQGNSA. This CDR3 has 14 amino acids. Full variable domain (remainder filled in from reference TRBV7-2 and TRBJ1-5): GAGVSQSPSNKVTEKGKDVELRCDPISGHTALYWYRQSLGQGLEFLIYFQGNSAPDKSGLPSDRFSAERTGGSVSTLTIQRTQQEDSAVYLCASSSSVSDQPQHFGDGTRLSIL.

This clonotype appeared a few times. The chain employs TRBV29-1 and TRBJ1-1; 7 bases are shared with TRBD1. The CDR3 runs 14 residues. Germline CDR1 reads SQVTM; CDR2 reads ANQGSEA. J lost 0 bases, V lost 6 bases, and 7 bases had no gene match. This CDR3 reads CSVSQGVMNTEAFF. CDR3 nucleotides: TGCAGCGTGTCGCAGGGGGTAATGAACACTGAAGCTTTCTTT.

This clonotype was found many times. The CDR3 DNA sequence: TGTGCCAGCAGCCAGTGGCTAGCGGGACCTTACGAGCAGTACTTC. It is translated as CASSQWLAGPYEQYF. The V call is TRBV4-2, the J call TRBJ2-7, with TRBD2 matching 9 bases. The CDR3 consists of 15 residues. V lost 3 bases, J lost 4 bases, and 7 bases stayed unmatched. The germline V gene has CDR1 LGHNA and CDR2 YNFKEQ.

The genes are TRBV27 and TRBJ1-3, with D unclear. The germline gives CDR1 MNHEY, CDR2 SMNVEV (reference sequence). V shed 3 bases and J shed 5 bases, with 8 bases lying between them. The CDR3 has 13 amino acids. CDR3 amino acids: CASSLVERNTIYF. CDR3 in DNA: TGTGCCAGCAGTTTGGTCGAAAGAAACACCATATATTTT.

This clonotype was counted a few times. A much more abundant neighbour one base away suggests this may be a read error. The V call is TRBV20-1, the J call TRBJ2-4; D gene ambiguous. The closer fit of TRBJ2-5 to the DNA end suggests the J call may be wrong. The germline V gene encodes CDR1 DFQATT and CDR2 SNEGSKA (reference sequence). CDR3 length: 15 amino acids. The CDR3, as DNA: TGCAGTGCTAGAGGGTCAGAAATCTACCGAGAGACCCAGTACTTC. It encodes CSARGSEIYRETQYF.

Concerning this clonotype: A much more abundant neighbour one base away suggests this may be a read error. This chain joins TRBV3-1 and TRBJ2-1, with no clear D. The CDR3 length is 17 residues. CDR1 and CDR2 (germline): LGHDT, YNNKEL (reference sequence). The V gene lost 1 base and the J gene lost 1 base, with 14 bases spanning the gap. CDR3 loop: CASSQVPVRRSYNEQFF. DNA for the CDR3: TGTGCCAGCAGCCAAGTCCCCGTACGACGTTCCTACAATGAGCAGTTCTTC.

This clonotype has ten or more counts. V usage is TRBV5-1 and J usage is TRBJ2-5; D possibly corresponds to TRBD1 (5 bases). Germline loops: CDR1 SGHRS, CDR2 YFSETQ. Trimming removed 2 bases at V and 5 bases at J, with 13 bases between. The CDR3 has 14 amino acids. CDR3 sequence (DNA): TGCGCCAGCAGCTTAGGGGCGTTACAGGAGACCCAGTACTTC. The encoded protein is CASSLGALQETQYF.

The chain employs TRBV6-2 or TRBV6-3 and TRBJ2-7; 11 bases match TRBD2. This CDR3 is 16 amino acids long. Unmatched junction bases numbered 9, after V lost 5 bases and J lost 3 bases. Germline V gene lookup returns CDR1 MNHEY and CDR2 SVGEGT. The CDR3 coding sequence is TGTGCCAGCAGTACGATAGCGGGAGGGCTCCTCTACGAGCAGTACTTC. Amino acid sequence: CASSTIAGGLLYEQYF.

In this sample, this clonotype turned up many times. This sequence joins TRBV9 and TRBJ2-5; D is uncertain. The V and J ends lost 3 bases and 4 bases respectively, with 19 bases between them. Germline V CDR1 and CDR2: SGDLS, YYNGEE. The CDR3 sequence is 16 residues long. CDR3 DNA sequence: TGTGCCAGCAGCGCCACTTTCCGCCTGGGTAGAGAGACCCAGTACTTC. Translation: CASSATFRLGRETQYF.

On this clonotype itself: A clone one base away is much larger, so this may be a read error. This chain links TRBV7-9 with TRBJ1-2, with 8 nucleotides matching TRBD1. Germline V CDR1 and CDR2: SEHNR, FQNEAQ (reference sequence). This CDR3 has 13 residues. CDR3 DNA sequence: TGTGTCAGCAGCTTAGGGACAGGTGGTGGCTACACCTTC. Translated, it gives CVSSLGTGGGYTF.

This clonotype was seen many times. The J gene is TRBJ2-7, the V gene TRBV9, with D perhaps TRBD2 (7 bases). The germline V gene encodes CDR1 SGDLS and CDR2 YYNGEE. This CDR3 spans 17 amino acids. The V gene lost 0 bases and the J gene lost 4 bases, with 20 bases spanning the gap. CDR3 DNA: TGTGCCAGCAGCGTAGCCCCCTTCGGGGGGCCGAATTACGAGCAGTACTTC. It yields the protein CASSVAPFGGPNYEQYF.

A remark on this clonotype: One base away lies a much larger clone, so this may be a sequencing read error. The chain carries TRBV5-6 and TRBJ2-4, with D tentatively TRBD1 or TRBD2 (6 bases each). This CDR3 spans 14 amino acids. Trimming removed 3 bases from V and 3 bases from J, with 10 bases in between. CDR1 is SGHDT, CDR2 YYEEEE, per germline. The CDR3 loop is CASSWGDIKNIQYF. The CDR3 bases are TGTGCCAGCAGCTGGGGGGACATCAAAAACATTCAGTACTTC.